The 25 T cell receptor beta chains reported below all come from one sample, sequenced in a study of blood T cells in healthy people across ages. Next came a second PCR, run for about 7 to 12 cycles, which used a sample-barcoded 5' primer along with a J-beta primer mix. TCRdb analysed the 5' RACE reads with MiXCR anew, one entry per CDR3 protein. Of approximately 800,000 distinct CDR3 sequences in the sample, under 40% are singletons; the top ten hold 13%. Sample: blood. The receptors were sampled from a man aged 18 to 29 in good health.

A remark on this clonotype: This may arise from a read error, as a much more abundant clone is one base away. This chain's CDR3 is CSAGQGYDEQFF. CDR3 DNA sequence: TGCAGTGCTGGTCAAGGTTACGATGAGCAGTTCTTC. The rearrangement joins TRBV20-1 to TRBJ2-1; D is uncertain. The length of the CDR3 is 12 residues. Germline V lookup: CDR1 DFQATT, CDR2 SNEGSKA (reference sequence). Trimming shortened V by 5 bases and J by 8 bases, and 13 bases separated the two germline ends.

This clonotype came up a few times. The chain employs TRBV24-1 and TRBJ1-6; D gene uncertain. The germline V gene encodes CDR1 KGHDR and CDR2 SFDVKD. Deletions cut 5 bases from V and 6 bases from J, with 7 bases between. The CDR3 loop spans 13 amino acids. The CDR3 sequence: CATSAGVNSPLHF. The CDR3 DNA reads as TGTGCCACCAGTGCAGGTGTTAATTCACCCCTCCACTTT.

The chain links TRBV25-1 to TRBJ2-1; D is undetermined. Trimming took off 7 bases at V and 5 bases at J, with 12 bases between the two ends. The CDR3 runs 13 residues. CDR1 and CDR2 (germline): MGHDK, SYGVNS. The CDR3 is CASTPEPHNEQFF. CDR3 DNA: TGTGCCAGCACTCCGGAGCCCCACAATGAGCAGTTCTTC.

This chain links TRBV9 with TRBJ2-5; 7 nucleotides agree with TRBD1. The CDR3 length is 15 residues. Losses at the gene ends were 4 bases for V and 11 bases for J; bases not matched to a gene: 17. Germline-derived CDR1 and CDR2 are SGDLS and YYNGEE. Here the CDR3 DNA reads TGTGCCAGCAGCTACGACAGGGTCCCCTACAATGGGCAGTACTTC. Residues: CASSYDRVPYNGQYF.

As concerns this clonotype: This clone may be a read error of a much larger clone one base away. The genes are TRBV12-3 or TRBV12-4 and TRBJ1-4, with 9 nucleotides matching TRBD1. The CDR3 contains 14 residues. CDR3 sequence: CASSRTGANERLFF. CDR3 in DNA: TGTGCCAGCAGTCGGACAGGGGCTAATGAAAGACTGTTTTTT.

The chain couples TRBV2 to TRBJ2-3, with 7 bases matching TRBD2. This CDR3 is 15 amino acids long. Germline-derived CDR1 and CDR2 are SNHLY and FYNNEI. Trimming took 3 bases from V and 2 from J; bases not matched to a gene: 5. CDR3 in amino acids: CASSEASGHTDTQYF. The CDR3 region has the DNA TGTGCCAGCAGTGAGGCTAGCGGACACACAGATACGCAGTATTTT. The full variable domain, its missing parts supplied by reference TRBV2 and TRBJ2-3, is EPEVTQTPSHQVTQMGQEVILRCVPISNHLYFYWYRQILGQKVEFLVSFYNNEISEKSEIFDDQFSVERPDGSNFTLKIRSTKLEDSAMYFCASSEASGHTDTQYFGPGTRLTVL.

The chain is built from TRBV29-1 and TRBJ2-4, with 8 bases that match TRBD2. Germline V gives CDR1 SQVTM, CDR2 ANQGSEA. This CDR3 is built from 12 residues. J lost 9 bases, V lost 2 bases, and 3 bases had no gene match. The CDR3 nucleotides read TGCAGCGTTGAAAGCGGGAGAGGCATTCAGTACTTC. Translation gives CSVESGRGIQYF.

This clonotype was counted a few times. The J gene is TRBJ1-6, the V gene TRBV27; D perhaps matches TRBD1 (6 bases). Between the trimmed V and J ends, which lost 6 bases and 3 bases, there was a span of 15 bases. CDR1 and CDR2 from the germline V gene are MNHEY and SMNVEV (reference sequence). The CDR3 is made up of 16 amino acids. CDR3 residues: CASSPVGAHYNSPLHF. Here the CDR3 DNA reads TGTGCCAGCAGCCCCGTGGGGGCCCACTATAATTCACCCCTCCACTTT.

The chain recombines TRBV4-3 with TRBJ2-5; D is unclear. The CDR3 covers 14 residues. V was trimmed by 5 bases and J by 2 bases, leaving 12 bases between them. Germline lookup yields CDR1 LGHNA and CDR2 YSLEER. The CDR3 region is CASSKKVVQETQYF. The CDR3 coding sequence is TGCGCCAGCAGCAAAAAGGTTGTACAAGAGACCCAGTACTTC.

This chain uses TRBV12-3 or TRBV12-4 with TRBJ2-1; a weak D match, TRBD1 (5 bases). The CDR3 covers 15 residues. The germline V and J ends were trimmed by 2 bases and 2 bases, with 10 bases remaining between them. CDR3 amino acids: CASSLWVGPYNEQFF. The CDR3 DNA reads as TGTGCCAGCAGTTTATGGGTGGGGCCCTACAATGAGCAGTTCTTC.

The V call is TRBV20-1, the J call TRBJ1-5; a possible D gene is TRBD1 (5 bases). From germline, CDR1 is DFQATT and CDR2 SNEGSKA (reference sequence). V lost 4 bases and J lost 0, with 13 bases in between. The CDR3 consists of 15 residues. The CDR3: CSAIMGTTSNQPQHF. The CDR3 DNA reads as TGCAGTGCTATTATGGGGACCACTAGCAATCAGCCCCAGCATTTT.

The chain has TRBV3-1 and TRBJ1-4, with D possibly being TRBD1 (5 bases). This CDR3 is 17 amino acids long. Trimming cost V 4 bases and J 0 bases, with 15 bases left between them. From germline, CDR1 is LGHDT and CDR2 YNNKEL (reference sequence). CDR3 protein: CASSPDHDSATNEKLFF. The CDR3 DNA follows: TGTGCCAGCAGCCCCGACCACGACAGCGCAACTAATGAAAAACTGTTTTTT.

The chain recombines TRBV3-1 with TRBJ1-2, with TRBD1 matching over 7 bases. The germline V gene has CDR1 LGHDT and CDR2 YNNKEL (reference sequence). The CDR3 runs to 15 residues. The V segment lost 3 bases and the J segment 8 bases; nucleotides outside the gene matches: 12. The CDR3 sequence is CASSHNRQGVEGYTF. CDR3 nucleotides: TGTGCCAGCAGCCACAACAGACAGGGCGTAGAGGGCTACACCTTC.

The rearrangement links TRBV20-1 to TRBJ2-7, with TRBD1 matching over 8 bases. V dropped 6 bases and J dropped 3; count of bases not matched to a gene: 4. Germline V gene data show CDR1 as DFQATT and CDR2 as SNEGSKA (reference sequence). CDR3 size: 12 residues. DNA of the CDR3: TGCAGTGCCGGACAGGGCGACTACGAGCAGTACTTC. This translates into CSAGQGDYEQYF.

A single count supports this clonotype. The chain has TRBV12-3 or TRBV12-4 and TRBJ2-1; 9 bases map to TRBD2. Germline trimming cut 5 bases from V and 3 bases from J; bases unmatched to any gene: 5. This CDR3 is built from 15 residues. The CDR3 DNA reads TGTGCCAGCAGTCCGTGGACTAGCGACTACAATGAGCAGTTCTTC. Amino acids: CASSPWTSDYNEQFF.

The CDR3 spells CASSLYRLVGGGGQFF. The CDR3 DNA sequence: TGTGCCAGCAGTTTATATCGGCTAGTTGGTGGGGGTGGGCAGTTCTTC. The chain couples TRBV28 to TRBJ2-1; the D gene could be TRBD1 or TRBD2 (5 bases each). The germline gives CDR1 MDHEN, CDR2 SYDVKM. This CDR3 has 16 amino acids. V lost 1 base and J lost 12, with 22 bases in between.

This clonotype appeared a few times. V usage is TRBV5-1 and J usage is TRBJ1-2; D may be TRBD1 (5 bases). Trimming took off 4 bases at V and 3 bases at J, with 22 bases between the two ends. CDR1 is SGHRS and CDR2 is YFSETQ in the germline V gene. The CDR3 sequence is 17 residues long. For the CDR3, the DNA is TGCGCCAGCAGCCCTACCCCGGGACGGGGGGATCACTATGGCTACACCTTC. Protein: CASSPTPGRGDHYGYTF. The variable domain in full, completed from reference TRBV5-1 and TRBJ1-2, reads KAGVTQTPRYLIKTRGQQVTLSCSPISGHRSVSWYQQTPGQGLQFLFEYFSETQRNKGNFPGRFSGRQFSNSRSEMNVSTLELGDSALYLCASSPTPGRGDHYGYTFGSGTRLTVV.

This rearrangement joins TRBV20-1 to TRBJ1-1; D remains unclear. V was clipped by 4 bases and J by 7 bases, with 10 bases between them. The CDR3 spans 11 residues. Per the germline V gene, CDR1 is DFQATT and CDR2 is SNEGSKA (reference sequence). The CDR3 region is CSATRSHEAFF. The CDR3 DNA reads as TGCAGTGCTACCCGCAGCCATGAAGCTTTCTTT.

This clonotype was observed many times. This chain links TRBV12-3 or TRBV12-4 with TRBJ2-5, with D unresolved. The CDR3 contains 14 residues. The V gene lost 3 bases and the J gene lost 2 bases, with 10 bases spanning the gap. The CDR3 sequence is CASSFLLGQETQYF. The CDR3 DNA follows: TGTGCCAGCAGTTTTCTCCTGGGTCAAGAGACCCAGTACTTC.

This sequence joins TRBV20-1 and TRBJ2-4; no clear D gene. The J call may be in error: the DNA end matches TRBJ2-7 better. Looked up from germline, CDR1 is DFQATT and CDR2 is SNEGSKA (reference sequence). The CDR3 is made up of 15 amino acids. In nucleotides, the CDR3 is TGCAGTGCTAGAGATCTCACAAAGGCCATTTACGAGCAGTACTTC. It translates to CSARDLTKAIYEQYF.

The chain joins TRBV28 to TRBJ2-3, with 8 bases that match TRBD2. Germline CDR1 and CDR2: MDHEN and SYDVKM. The CDR3 loop spans 18 amino acids. Trimming cost V 3 bases and J 0 bases; bases outside gene matches: 11. The CDR3: CASSLYTSGTPSTDTQYF. CDR3 DNA sequence: TGTGCCAGCAGTTTGTATACTAGCGGAACCCCTAGCACAGATACGCAGTATTTT.

CDR3 DNA: TGTGCCAGCAGCAACATAGCGGGGGGCCTCGGATATACGCAGTATTTT. Protein product: CASSNIAGGLGYTQYF. The V gene is TRBV14, the J gene TRBJ2-3; 10 nucleotides agree with TRBD2. This CDR3 spans 16 amino acids. Trimming removed 5 bases from V and 7 bases from J; junction bases left unmatched: 12. The V gene's germline CDR1 is SGHDN and CDR2 FVKESK.

In regard to this clonotype: Possible read error: a much larger clone is one base away. This chain links TRBV10-3 with TRBJ2-7; TRBD1 aligns across 8 bases. This CDR3 region has 13 residues. Germline CDR1 and CDR2: ENHRY and SYGVKD. DNA for the CDR3: TGTGCCACAGTACAGGGGGACTCCTACGGGCAGTACTTC. It yields the protein CATVQGDSYGQYF.

The rearrangement joins TRBV7-9 to TRBJ2-1; 7 nucleotides match TRBD1. The CDR3 spans 15 residues. Germline V gene lookup returns CDR1 SEHNR and CDR2 FQNEAQ (reference sequence). With V trimmed by 6 bases and J by 5 bases, 10 bases remained unmatched. The CDR3: CASSLLGGHDNEQFF. CDR3 coding DNA: TGTGCCAGCAGTCTCTTAGGGGGCCACGACAATGAGCAGTTCTTC.

A few counts support this clonotype. The V and J genes are TRBV27 and TRBJ1-1, with 9 bases matching TRBD1. CDR3 size: 16 residues. V was pared by 6 bases and J by 7 bases, with 15 bases of the junction left unmatched. From germline, CDR1 is MNHEY and CDR2 SMNVEV (reference sequence). The CDR3 sequence: CASSKDGTGFLGEAFF. The CDR3 nucleotides are TGTGCCAGCAGCAAAGACGGGACAGGGTTTTTGGGTGAAGCTTTCTTT.